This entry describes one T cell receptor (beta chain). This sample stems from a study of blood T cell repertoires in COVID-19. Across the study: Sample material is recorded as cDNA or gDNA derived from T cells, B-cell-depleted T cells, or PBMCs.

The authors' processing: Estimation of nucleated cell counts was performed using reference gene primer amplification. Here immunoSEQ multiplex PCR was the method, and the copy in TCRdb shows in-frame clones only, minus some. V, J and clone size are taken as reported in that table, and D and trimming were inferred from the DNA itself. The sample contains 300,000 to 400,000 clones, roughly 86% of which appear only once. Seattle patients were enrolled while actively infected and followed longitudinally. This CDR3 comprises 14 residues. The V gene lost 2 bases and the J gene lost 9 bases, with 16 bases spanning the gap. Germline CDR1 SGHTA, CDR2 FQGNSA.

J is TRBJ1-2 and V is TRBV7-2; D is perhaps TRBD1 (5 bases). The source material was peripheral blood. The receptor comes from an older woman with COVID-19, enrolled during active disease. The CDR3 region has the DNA TGTGCCAGCAGCTTACACACACAGGAGGGGAGCTACACCTTC. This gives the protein CASSLHTQEGSYTF.